This T cell receptor (beta chain) appears in the sequencing data of a study of beta chain features in type 1 diabetes. Reverse transcribing all isolated RNA meant expressed TCRB transcripts were sequenced. Sequencing of naive, central memory and regulatory T cell samples gave an average of roughly 3.6 million reads. Data came from immunoSEQ multiplex PCR; TCRdb stores just in-frame clones and leaves some out. The table shows some 700,000 clones, with 10% to 15% occurring only once. This clone came up a few times. Its antigen is still unknown. The length of the CDR3 is 11 residues. The germline V gene has CDR1 DFQATT and CDR2 SNEGSKA (reference sequence). Trimming stripped 3 bases from V and 7 bases from J, with 8 bases between. Study-wide points: Shorter TCRB CDR3s, moderately but significantly so, marked every one of the four CD4+ subsets in Type 1 diabetes patients.

The specimen sequenced was naive CD4+ T cells from blood. This receptor was identified in a man aged 18 to 30 with type 1 diabetes. This chain joins TRBV20-1 and TRBJ2-3; D gene ambiguous. This chain's CDR3 is CSASGAYTQYF. CDR3 coding DNA: TGCAGTGCTAGCGGTGCCTATACGCAGTATTTT.